This TCR beta chain was observed in a study of blood T cell repertoires in COVID-19. Study-wide context: Italy, Spain and the United States were the sources of the convalescent and acute COVID-19 samples. Sample material is recorded as cDNA or gDNA derived from T cells, B-cell-depleted T cells, or PBMCs.

Germline loops: CDR1 SGHAT, CDR2 FQNNGV. V lost 6 bases, J lost 5 bases, and 6 bases stayed unmatched. CDR3 length: 13 residues. Study processing details: Cell counts per sample came from amplifying reference gene primers. Clones were read by immunoSEQ multiplex PCR, and TCRdb kept only the in-frame ones, dropping some. That table supplies the V and J calls and clone size; D and trimming were determined from the DNA. Among approximately 96,000 clones listed, about 95% were seen once. This sequence joins TRBV11-2 and TRBJ2-5; 7 bases line up with TRBD1. This receptor was taken from a human donor with active COVID-19. The donor label of this sample is uncertain. Sample: peripheral blood. CDR3 nucleotides: TGTGCCAGCAGTCAACAGGGGCGGGAGACCCAGTACTTC. It yields the protein CASSQQGRETQYF.